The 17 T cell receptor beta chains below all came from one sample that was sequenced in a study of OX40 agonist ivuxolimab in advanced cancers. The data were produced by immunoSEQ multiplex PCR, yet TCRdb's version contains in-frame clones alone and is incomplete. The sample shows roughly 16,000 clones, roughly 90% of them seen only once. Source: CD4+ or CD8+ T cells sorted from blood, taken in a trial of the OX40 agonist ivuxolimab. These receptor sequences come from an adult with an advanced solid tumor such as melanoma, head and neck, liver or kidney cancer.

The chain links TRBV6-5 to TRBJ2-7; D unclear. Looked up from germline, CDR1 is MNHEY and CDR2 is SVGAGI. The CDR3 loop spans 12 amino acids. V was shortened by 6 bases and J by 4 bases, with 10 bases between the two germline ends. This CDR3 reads CASSLSGYEQYF. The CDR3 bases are TGTGCCAGCAGCCTGTCGGGTTACGAGCAGTACTTC.

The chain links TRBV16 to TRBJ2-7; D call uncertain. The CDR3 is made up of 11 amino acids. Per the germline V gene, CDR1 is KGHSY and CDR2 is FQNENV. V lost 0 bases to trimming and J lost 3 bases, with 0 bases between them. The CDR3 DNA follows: TGTGCCAGCAGCCAATCCTACGAGCAGTACTTC. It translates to CASSQSYEQYF.

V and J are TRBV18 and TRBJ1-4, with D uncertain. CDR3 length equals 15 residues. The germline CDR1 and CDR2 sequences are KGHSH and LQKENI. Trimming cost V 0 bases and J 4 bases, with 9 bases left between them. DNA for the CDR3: TGTGCCAGCTCACCACCGGGAGAGGATAATGAAAAACTGTTTTTT. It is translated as CASSPPGEDNEKLFF.

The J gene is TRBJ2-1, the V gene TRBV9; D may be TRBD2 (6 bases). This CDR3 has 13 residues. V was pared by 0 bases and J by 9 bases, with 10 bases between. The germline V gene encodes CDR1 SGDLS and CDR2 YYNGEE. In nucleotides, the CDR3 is TGTGCCAGCAGCGTAGGGCTAGCGCTTGAGCAGTTCTTC. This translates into CASSVGLALEQFF. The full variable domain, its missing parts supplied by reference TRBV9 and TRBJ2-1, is DSGVTQTPKHLITATGQRVTLRCSPRSGDLSVYWYQQSLDQGLQFLIQYYNGEERAKGNILERFSAQQFPDLHSELNLSSLELGDSALYFCASSVGLALEQFFGPGTRLTVL.

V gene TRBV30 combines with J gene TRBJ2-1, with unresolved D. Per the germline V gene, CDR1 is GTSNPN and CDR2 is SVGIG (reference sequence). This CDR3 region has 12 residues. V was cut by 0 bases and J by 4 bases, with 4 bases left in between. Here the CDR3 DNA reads TGTGCCTGGAGTGTCCGGTACAATGAGCAGTTCTTC. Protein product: CAWSVRYNEQFF.

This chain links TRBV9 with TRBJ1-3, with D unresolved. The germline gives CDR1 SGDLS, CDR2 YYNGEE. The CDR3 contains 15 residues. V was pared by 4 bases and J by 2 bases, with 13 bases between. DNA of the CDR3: TGTGCCAGCAGCCGACAAATGGAACCTGGAAACACCATATATTTT. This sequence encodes CASSRQMEPGNTIYF.

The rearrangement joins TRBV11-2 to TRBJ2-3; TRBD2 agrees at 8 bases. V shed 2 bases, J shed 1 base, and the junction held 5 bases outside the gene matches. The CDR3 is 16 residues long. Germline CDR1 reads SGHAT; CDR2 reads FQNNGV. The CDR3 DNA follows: TGTGCCAGCAGCTTAAGGCTAGCGGGCGGCACAGATACGCAGTATTTT. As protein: CASSLRLAGGTDTQYF.

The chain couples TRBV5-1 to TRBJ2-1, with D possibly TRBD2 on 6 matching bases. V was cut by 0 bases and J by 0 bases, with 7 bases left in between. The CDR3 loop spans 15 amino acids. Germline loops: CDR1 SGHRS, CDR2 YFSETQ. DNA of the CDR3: TGCGCCAGCAGCTTGGCGGGGGACTCCTACAATGAGCAGTTCTTC. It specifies CASSLAGDSYNEQFF.

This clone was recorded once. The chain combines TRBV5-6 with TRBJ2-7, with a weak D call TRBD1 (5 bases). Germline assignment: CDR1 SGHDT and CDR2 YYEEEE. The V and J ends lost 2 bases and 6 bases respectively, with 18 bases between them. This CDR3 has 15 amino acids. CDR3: CASSFGQVLTGEQYF. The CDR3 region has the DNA TGTGCCAGCAGCTTTGGGCAGGTCTTAACAGGCGAGCAGTACTTC. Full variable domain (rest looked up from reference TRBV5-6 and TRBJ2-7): DAGVTQSPTHLIKTRGQQVTLRCSPKSGHDTVSWYQQALGQGPQFIFQYYEEEERQRGNFPDRFSGHQFPNYSSELNVNALLLGDSALYLCASSFGQVLTGEQYFGPGTRLTVT.

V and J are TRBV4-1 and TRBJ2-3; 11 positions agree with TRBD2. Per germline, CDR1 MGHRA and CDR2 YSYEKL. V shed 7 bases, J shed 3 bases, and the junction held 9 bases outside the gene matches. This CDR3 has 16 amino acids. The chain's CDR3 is CASTLILAGVTDTQYF. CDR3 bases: TGCGCCAGCACCCTGATACTAGCGGGAGTGACAGATACGCAGTATTTT.

The CDR3 loop reads CATKVTGRNYGYTF. In nucleotides, the CDR3 is TGTGCCACGAAAGTGACCGGGAGGAACTATGGCTACACCTTC. The chain combines TRBV10-3 with TRBJ1-2; D remains ambiguous. Germline values: CDR1 ENHRY, CDR2 SYGVKD. V dropped 10 bases and J dropped 2 bases, with 17 bases sitting between them. The CDR3 runs 14 residues.

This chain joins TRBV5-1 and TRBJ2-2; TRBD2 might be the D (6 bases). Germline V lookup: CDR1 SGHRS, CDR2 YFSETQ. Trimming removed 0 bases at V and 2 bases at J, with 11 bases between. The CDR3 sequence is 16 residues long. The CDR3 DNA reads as TGCGCCAGCAGCTTGGCGCTCGGGAGTAACACCGGGGAGCTGTTTTTT. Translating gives CASSLALGSNTGELFF.

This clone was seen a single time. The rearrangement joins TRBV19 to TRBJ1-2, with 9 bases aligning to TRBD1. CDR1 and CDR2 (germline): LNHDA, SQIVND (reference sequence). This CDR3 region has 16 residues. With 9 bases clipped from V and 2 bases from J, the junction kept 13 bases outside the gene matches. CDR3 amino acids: CASRQDRGGRNYGYTF. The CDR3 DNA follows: TGTGCCAGCAGACAGGACAGGGGCGGTAGGAACTATGGCTACACCTTC.

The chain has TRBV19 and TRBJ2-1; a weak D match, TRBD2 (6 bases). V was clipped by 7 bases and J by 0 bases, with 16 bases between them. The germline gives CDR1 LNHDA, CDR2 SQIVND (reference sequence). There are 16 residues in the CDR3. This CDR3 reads CASKISGPRSYNEQFF. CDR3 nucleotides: TGTGCCAGTAAGATTAGCGGCCCGCGCTCCTACAATGAGCAGTTCTTC.

This CDR3 reads CASSPSHPGVSDEQYF. CDR3 DNA: TGTGCCAGCTCCCCGAGTCATCCGGGAGTCTCAGACGAGCAGTACTTC. The rearrangement uses TRBV18 and TRBJ2-7; D perhaps matches TRBD2 (6 bases). Trimming removed 6 bases from V and 5 bases from J, with 23 bases in between. The germline V gene encodes CDR1 KGHSH and CDR2 LQKENI. The CDR3 runs 16 residues.

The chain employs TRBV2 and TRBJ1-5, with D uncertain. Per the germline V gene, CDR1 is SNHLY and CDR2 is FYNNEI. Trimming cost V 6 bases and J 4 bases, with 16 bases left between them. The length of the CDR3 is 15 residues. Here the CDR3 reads CASSQGDGKNQPQHF. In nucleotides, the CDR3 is TGTGCCAGCAGCCAAGGTGACGGAAAAAATCAGCCCCAGCATTTT.

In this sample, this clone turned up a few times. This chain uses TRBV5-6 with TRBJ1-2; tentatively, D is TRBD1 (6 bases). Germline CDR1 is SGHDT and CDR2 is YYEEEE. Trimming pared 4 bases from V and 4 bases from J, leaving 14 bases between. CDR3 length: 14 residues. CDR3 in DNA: TGTGCCAGCAGCGGAACCACAGGGATCTATGGCTACACCTTC. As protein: CASSGTTGIYGYTF.